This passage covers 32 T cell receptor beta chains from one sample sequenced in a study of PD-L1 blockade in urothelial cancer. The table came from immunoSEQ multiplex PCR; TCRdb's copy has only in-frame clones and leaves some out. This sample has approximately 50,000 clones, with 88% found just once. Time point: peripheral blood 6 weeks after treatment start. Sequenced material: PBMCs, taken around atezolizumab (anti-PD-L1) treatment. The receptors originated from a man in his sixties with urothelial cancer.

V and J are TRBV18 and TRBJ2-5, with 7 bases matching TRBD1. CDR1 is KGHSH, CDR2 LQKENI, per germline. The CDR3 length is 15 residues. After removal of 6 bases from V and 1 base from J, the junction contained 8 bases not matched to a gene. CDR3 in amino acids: CASSSQGTVQETQYF. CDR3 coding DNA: TGTGCCAGCTCGTCACAGGGGACAGTCCAAGAGACCCAGTACTTC.

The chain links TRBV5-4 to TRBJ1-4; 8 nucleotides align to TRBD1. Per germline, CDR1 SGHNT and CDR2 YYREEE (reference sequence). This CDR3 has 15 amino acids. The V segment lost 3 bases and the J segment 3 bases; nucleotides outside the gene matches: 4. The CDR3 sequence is CASSSTGGSNEKLFF. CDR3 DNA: TGTGCCAGCAGCTCCACAGGGGGATCTAATGAAAAACTGTTTTTT.

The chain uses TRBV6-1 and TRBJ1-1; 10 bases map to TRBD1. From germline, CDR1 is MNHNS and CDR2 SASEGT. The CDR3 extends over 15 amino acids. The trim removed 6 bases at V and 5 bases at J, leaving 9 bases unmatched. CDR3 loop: CASSRAGTGVTEAFF. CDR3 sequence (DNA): TGTGCCAGCAGCAGAGCCGGGACAGGGGTGACTGAAGCTTTCTTT.

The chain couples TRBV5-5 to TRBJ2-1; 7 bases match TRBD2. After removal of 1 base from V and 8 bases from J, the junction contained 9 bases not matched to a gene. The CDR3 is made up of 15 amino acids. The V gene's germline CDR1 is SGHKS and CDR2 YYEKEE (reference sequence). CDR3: CASSLFAAGGDEQFF. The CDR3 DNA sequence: TGTGCCAGCAGCTTGTTTGCGGCTGGGGGGGATGAGCAGTTCTTC.

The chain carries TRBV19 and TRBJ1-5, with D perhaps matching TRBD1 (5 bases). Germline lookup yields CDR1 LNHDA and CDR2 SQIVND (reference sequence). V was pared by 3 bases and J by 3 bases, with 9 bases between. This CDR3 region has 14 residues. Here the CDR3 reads CASSIGGDNQPQHF. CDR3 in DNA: TGTGCCAGTAGTATCGGGGGGGACAATCAGCCCCAGCATTTT. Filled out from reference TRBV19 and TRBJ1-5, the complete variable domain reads DGGITQSPKYLFRKEGQNVTLSCEQNLNHDAMYWYRQDPGQGLRLIYYSQIVNDFQKGDIAEGYSVSREKKESFPLTVTSAQKNPTAFYLCASSIGGDNQPQHFGDGTRLSIL.

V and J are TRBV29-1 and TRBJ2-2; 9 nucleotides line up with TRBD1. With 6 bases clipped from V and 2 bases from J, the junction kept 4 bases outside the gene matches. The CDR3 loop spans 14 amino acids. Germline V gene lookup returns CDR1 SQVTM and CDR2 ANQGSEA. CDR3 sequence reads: CSVGDRVNTGELFF. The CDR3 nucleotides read TGCAGCGTAGGGGACAGGGTTAACACCGGGGAGCTGTTTTTT.

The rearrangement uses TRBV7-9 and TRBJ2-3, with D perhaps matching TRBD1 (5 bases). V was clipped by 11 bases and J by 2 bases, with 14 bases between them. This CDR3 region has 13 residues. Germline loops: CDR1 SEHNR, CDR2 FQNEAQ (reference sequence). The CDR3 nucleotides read TGTGCCGATAGGGCAGGGTACACAGATACGCAGTATTTT. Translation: CADRAGYTDTQYF.

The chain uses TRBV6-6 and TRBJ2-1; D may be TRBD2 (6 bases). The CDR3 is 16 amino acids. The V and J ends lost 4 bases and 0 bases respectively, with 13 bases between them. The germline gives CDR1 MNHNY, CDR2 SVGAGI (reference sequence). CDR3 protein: CASSSYSGTSYNEQFF. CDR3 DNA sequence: TGTGCCAGCAGTTCGTATAGCGGTACCTCCTACAATGAGCAGTTCTTC.

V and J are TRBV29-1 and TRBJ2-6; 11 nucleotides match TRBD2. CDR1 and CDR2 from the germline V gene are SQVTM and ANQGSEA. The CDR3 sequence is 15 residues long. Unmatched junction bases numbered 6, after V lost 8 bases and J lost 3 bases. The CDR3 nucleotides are TGCAGCATTAGCGGGGGGGCCAGTGGGGCCAACGTCCTGACTTTC. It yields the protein CSISGGASGANVLTF.

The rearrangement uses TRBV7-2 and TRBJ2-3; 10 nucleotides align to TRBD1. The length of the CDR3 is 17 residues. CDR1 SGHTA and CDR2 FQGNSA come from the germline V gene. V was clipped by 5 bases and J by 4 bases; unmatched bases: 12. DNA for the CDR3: TGTGCCAGCAGCCCCCCAGGGACAGGGGTAAAAGCAGATACGCAGTATTTT. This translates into CASSPPGTGVKADTQYF.

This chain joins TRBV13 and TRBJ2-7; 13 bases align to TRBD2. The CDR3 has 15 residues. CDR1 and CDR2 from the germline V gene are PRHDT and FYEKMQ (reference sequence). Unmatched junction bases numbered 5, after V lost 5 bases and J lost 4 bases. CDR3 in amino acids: CASSTSGRALYEQYF. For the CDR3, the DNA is TGTGCCAGCAGCACTAGCGGGAGGGCCTTGTACGAGCAGTACTTC.

The CDR3 reads CASSPGGTSGTYNEQFF. Here the CDR3 DNA reads TGTGCCAGCAGCCCAGGGGGGACTAGCGGGACCTACAATGAGCAGTTCTTC. The rearrangement uses TRBV11-2 and TRBJ2-1, with 13 bases aligning to TRBD2. CDR1 and CDR2 from the germline V gene are SGHAT and FQNNGV. The CDR3 runs to 17 residues. J gave up 2 bases and V 5 bases, and 6 bases lay outside the gene matches.

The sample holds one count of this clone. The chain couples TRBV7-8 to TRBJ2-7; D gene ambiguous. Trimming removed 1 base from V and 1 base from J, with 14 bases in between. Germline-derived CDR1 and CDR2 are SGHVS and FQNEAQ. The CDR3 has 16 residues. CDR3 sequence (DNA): TGTGCCAGCAGCTTAGTAGGCCAGACTCTTTCCTACGAGCAGTACTTC. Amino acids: CASSLVGQTLSYEQYF.

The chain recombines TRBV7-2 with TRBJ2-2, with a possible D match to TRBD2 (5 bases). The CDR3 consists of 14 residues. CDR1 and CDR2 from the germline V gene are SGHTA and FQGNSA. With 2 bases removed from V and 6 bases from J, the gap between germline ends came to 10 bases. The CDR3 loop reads CASSLNVGAGELFF. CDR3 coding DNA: TGTGCCAGCAGCTTAAATGTGGGAGCCGGGGAGCTGTTTTTT.

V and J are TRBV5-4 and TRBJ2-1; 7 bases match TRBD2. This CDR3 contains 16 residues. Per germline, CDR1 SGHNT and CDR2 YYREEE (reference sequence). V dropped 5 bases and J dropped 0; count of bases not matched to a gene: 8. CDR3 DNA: TGTGCCAGCAGACCCTCGCGGGGGAACTCCTACAATGAGCAGTTCTTC. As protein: CASRPSRGNSYNEQFF. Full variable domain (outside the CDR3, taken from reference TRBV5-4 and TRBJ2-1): ETGVTQSPTHLIKTRGQQVTLRCSSQSGHNTVSWYQQALGQGPQFIFQYYREEENGRGNFPPRFSGLQFPNYSSELNVNALELDDSALYLCASRPSRGNSYNEQFFGPGTRLTVL.

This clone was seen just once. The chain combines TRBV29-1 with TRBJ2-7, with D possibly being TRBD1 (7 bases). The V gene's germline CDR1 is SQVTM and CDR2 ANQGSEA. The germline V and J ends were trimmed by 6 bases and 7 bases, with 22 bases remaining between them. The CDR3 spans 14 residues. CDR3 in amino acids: CSVEGPGQVGEQYF. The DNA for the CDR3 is TGCAGCGTGGAGGGGCCTGGACAGGTGGGTGAGCAGTACTTC.

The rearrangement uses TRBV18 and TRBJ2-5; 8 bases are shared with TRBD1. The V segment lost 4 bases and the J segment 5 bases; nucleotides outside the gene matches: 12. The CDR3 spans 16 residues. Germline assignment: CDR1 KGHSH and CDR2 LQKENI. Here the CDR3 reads CASSLMQGAVEETQYF. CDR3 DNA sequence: TGTGCCAGCTCACTCATGCAGGGGGCTGTGGAGGAGACCCAGTACTTC.

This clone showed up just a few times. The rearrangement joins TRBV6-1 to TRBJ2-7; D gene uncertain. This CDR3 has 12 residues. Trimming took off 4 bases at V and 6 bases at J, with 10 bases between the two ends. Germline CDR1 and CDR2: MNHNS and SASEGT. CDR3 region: CASSGRQSEQYF. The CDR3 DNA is TGTGCCAGCAGTGGCAGACAAAGCGAGCAGTACTTC.

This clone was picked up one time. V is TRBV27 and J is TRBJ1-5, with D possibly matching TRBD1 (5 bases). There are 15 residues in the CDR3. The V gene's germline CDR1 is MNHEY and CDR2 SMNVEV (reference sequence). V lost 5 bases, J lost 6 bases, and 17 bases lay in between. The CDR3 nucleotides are TGTGCCAGCAGTCTGGGGGGAGGCATCCCTCAGCCCCAGCATTTT. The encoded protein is CASSLGGGIPQPQHF.

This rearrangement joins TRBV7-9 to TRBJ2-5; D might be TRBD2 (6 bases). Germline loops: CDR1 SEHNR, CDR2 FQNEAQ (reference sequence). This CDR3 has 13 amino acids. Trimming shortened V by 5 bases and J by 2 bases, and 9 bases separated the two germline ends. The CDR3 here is CASSLGGQETQYF. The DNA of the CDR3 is TGTGCCAGCAGCCTGGGAGGTCAAGAGACCCAGTACTTC. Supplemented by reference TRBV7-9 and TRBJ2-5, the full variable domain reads DTGVSQNPRHKITKRGQNVTFRCDPISEHNRLYWYRQTLGQGPEFLTYFQNEAQLEKSRLLSDRFSAERPKGSFSTLEIQRTEQGDSAMYLCASSLGGQETQYFGPGTRLLVL.

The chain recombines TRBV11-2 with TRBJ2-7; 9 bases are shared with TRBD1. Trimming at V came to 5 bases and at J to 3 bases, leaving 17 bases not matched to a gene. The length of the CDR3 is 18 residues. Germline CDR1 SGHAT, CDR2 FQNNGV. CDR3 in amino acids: CASSTALVFPGQGYEQYF. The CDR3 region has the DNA TGTGCCAGCAGCACCGCCCTCGTTTTCCCGGGACAGGGCTACGAGCAGTACTTC.

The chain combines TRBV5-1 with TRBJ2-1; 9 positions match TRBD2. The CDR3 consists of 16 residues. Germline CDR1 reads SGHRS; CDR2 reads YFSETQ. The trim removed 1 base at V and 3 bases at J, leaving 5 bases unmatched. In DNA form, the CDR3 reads TGCGCCAGCAGCTTGTTGGCGGGAGGGTTCTACAATGAGCAGTTCTTC. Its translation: CASSLLAGGFYNEQFF.

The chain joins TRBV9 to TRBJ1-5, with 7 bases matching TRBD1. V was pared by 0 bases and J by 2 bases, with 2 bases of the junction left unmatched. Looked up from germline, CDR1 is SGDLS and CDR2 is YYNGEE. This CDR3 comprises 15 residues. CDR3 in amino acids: CASSVGGTGNQPQHF. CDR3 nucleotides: TGTGCCAGCAGCGTAGGGGGGACAGGCAATCAGCCCCAGCATTTT.

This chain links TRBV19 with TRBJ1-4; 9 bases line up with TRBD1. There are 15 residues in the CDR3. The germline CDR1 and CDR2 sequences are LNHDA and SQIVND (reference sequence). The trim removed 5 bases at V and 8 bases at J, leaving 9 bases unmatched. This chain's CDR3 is CASSSPGQGREKLFF. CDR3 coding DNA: TGTGCCAGTAGTTCTCCGGGACAGGGAAGAGAAAAACTGTTTTTT.

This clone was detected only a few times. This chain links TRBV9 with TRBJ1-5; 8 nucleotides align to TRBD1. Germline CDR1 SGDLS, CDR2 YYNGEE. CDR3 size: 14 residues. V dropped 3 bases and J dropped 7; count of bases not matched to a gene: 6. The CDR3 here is CASSAGQGGQPQHF. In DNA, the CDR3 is TGTGCCAGCAGCGCCGGACAGGGTGGACAGCCCCAGCATTTT.

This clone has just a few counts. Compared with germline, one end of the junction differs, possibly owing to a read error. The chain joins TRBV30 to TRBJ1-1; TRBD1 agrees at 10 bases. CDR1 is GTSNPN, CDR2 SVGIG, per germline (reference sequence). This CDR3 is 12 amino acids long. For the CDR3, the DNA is TGTGCCTGGTCCGGGACAGGGGAAGAACCATCCTTT. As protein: CAWSGTGEEPSF.

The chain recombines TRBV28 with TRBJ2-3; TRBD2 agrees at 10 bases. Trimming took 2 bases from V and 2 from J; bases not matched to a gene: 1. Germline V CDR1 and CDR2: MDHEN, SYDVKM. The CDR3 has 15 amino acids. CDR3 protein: CASSLSGRATDTQYF. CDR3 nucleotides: TGTGCCAGCAGTTTAAGCGGGAGGGCCACAGATACGCAGTATTTT.

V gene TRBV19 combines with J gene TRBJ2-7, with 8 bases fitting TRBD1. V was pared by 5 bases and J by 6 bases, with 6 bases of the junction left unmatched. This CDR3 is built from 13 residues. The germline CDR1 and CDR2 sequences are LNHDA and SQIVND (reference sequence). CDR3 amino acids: CASSQGQGGEQYF. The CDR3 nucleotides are TGTGCCAGTAGTCAAGGACAGGGTGGCGAGCAGTACTTC. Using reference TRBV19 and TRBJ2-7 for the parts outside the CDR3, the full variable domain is DGGITQSPKYLFRKEGQNVTLSCEQNLNHDAMYWYRQDPGQGLRLIYYSQIVNDFQKGDIAEGYSVSREKKESFPLTVTSAQKNPTAFYLCASSQGQGGEQYFGPGTRLTVT.

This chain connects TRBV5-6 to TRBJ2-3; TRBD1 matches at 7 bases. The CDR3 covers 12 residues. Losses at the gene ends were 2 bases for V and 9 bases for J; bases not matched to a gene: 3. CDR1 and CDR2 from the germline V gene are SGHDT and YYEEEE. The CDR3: CASSFETGTQYF. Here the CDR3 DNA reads TGTGCCAGCAGCTTCGAGACAGGGACGCAGTATTTT.

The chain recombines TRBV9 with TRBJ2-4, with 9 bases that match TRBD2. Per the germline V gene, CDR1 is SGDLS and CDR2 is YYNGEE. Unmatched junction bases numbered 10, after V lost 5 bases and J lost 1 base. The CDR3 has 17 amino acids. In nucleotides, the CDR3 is TGTGCCAGCAGTGAGACCGGGACTAGCTTTGCCAAAAACATTCAGTACTTC. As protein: CASSETGTSFAKNIQYF.

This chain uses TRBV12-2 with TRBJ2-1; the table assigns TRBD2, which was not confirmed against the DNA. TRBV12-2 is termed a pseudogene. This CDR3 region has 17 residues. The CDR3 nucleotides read TGTGCAAGTCGCTTAGCGCGGGAGCGGGGGGGATACAATGAGCAGTTCTTC. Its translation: CASRLARERGGYNEQFF.

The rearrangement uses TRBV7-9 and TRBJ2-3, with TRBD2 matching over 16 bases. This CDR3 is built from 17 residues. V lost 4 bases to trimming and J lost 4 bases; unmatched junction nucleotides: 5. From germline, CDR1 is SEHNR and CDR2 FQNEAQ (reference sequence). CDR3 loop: CASSSGLAGGPSDTQYF. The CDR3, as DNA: TGTGCCAGCAGCTCGGGACTAGCGGGAGGGCCTTCAGATACGCAGTATTTT.